These T cell receptor beta chains were read from a single sample in a study of radiation and T cells in renal cell carcinoma. Generated by immunoSEQ multiplex PCR, the TCRdb table keeps only in-frame clones and is missing some. This table holds roughly 100,000 clones, 75% to 90% found once. Sequencing was performed on blood, taken from a patient whose treatment included radiotherapy and nephrectomy. These receptors all come from a man aged 50 to 60 with renal cell carcinoma. The CDR3 runs from the conserved cysteine through the conserved F or W. A D gene is named only where the DNA matches it firmly. Clone size is stated in some rows and not others, as once, few, many or a class when expanded.

j_call | v_call | clone_size | d_call | cdr3_nt | cdr3_aa
TRBJ2-1 | TRBV5-1 | once | . | TGCGCCAGCAGCGCCGGGGGGCGATACAATGAGCAGTTCTTC | CASSAGGRYNEQFF
TRBJ1-1 | TRBV4-1 | . | TRBD1 | TGCGCCAGCAGCCAGGCAGGGGGGGGGAACACTGAAGCTTTCTTT | CASSQAGGGNTEAFF
TRBJ2-1 | TRBV7-7 | . | . | TGTGCTAGCAGCTCCGACAGTTACAATGAGCAGTTCTTC | CASSSDSYNEQFF
TRBJ1-4 | TRBV9 | . | TRBD1 | TGTGCCAGCAGCGACAATAACGGACAGGGAGGGGAAAAACTGTTTTTT | CASSDNNGQGGEKLFF
TRBJ2-1 | TRBV7-6 | . | . | TGTGCCAGCAGCTTAAAAGCGGACTTATACAATGAGCAGTTCTTC | CASSLKADLYNEQFF
TRBJ2-5 | TRBV5-4 | . | TRBD2 | TGTGCCAGCAGCTGGGGACTAGCGGGAGAAGGAGAGACCCAGTACTTC | CASSWGLAGEGETQYF
TRBJ2-7 | TRBV5-8 | . | TRBD1 | TGTGCCAGCAGCTTGGATAACGGACAGGGGGCTTCCTACGAGCAGTACTTC | CASSLDNGQGASYEQYF
TRBJ1-6 | TRBV9 | once | . | TGTGCCAGCAGCGCCGCCAATCCGACGGCACCCCTCCACTTT | CASSAANPTAPLHF
TRBJ1-6 | TRBV27 | . | . | TGTGCCAGCAGTTTACTAATAGACAGCGTTACGAGGTCACCCCTCCACTTT | CASSLLIDSVTRSPLHF
TRBJ1-2 | TRBV2 | . | TRBD1 | TGTGCCAGCCAGGGGGCGCAGGAGCATGGCTACACCTTC | CASQGAQEHGYTF
TRBJ2-2 | TRBV7-2 | . | . | TGTGCCAGCAGCTTGGTCCGGAACACCGGGGAGCTGTTTTTT | CASSLVRNTGELFF
TRBJ2-3 | TRBV9 | few | . | TGTGCCAGCAGCCCCCGTTGGGGGATTGTTGGCACAGATACGCAGTATTTT | CASSPRWGIVGTDTQYF
TRBJ2-2 | TRBV7-6 | . | TRBD2 | TGTGCCAGCAGCCTCTACGGACTAGCGGACCCGAACACCGGGGAGCTGTTTTTT | CASSLYGLADPNTGELFF
TRBJ2-7 | TRBV28 | . | TRBD1 | TGTGCCAGCCAAAGTCCGGGACAGCCGACGGACGAGCAGTACTTC | CASQSPGQPTDEQYF
TRBJ2-5 | TRBV28 | . | . | TGTGCCAGCAGCCAGGGGACCCTTTTGGTGGAGACCCAGTACTTC | CASSQGTLLVETQYF
TRBJ1-2 | TRBV19 | . | . | TGTGCCAGTAGTTTCAGGGCCGCCTATGGCTACACCTTC | CASSFRAAYGYTF
TRBJ1-1 | TRBV5-1 | . | TRBD1 | TGCGCCAGCAGCCTACAGGGGTTGCCGCTCACTGAAGCTTTCTTT | CASSLQGLPLTEAFF
TRBJ1-2 | TRBV2 | few | TRBD1 | TGTGCCGGTGGGACAGCTTATGGCTACACCTTC | CAGGTAYGYTF
TRBJ1-4 | TRBV9 | . | . | TGTGCCAGCAGCCGACTCATTAGCGATGAAAAACTGTTTTTT | CASSRLISDEKLFF
TRBJ2-3 | TRBV7-6 | . | . | TGTGCCAGCAGCTTAGGGTATACGCAGTATTTT | CASSLGYTQYF
TRBJ1-2 | TRBV4-1 | . | . | TGCGCCAGCAGCCGAACAGCGACCTATGGCTACACCTTC | CASSRTATYGYTF
TRBJ2-1 | TRBV29-1 | . | TRBD1 | TGCAGCGTTGACAGGACAGGGGTCTACAATGAGCAGTTCTTC | CSVDRTGVYNEQFF
TRBJ2-1 | TRBV2 | once | . | TGTGCCAGCAGCGCCCGGGGCCCGCGGGCAAATGAGCAGTTCTTC | CASSARGPRANEQFF
TRBJ1-2 | TRBV5-1 | . | . | TGCGCCAGCAGCTTGACCCCATCGACAGACTATGGCTACACCTTC | CASSLTPSTDYGYTF
TRBJ2-7 | TRBV6-6 | . | . | TGTGCCAGCAGGACTCGGGGCCACTACGAGCAGTACTTC | CASRTRGHYEQYF
TRBJ1-1 | TRBV5-1 | . | TRBD1 | TGCGCCAGCAGCTGGGGACTGACAGGGGCTGGCACTGAAGCTTTCTTT | CASSWGLTGAGTEAFF
TRBJ1-4 | TRBV9 | . | . | TGTGCCAGCAGCGTAGCTGGGCAAACTAATGAAAAACTGTTTTTT | CASSVAGQTNEKLFF
TRBJ1-3 | TRBV28 | . | . | TGTGCCAGCAGTGACCTGGGGGGAGTTTCTGGAAACACCATATATTTT | CASSDLGGVSGNTIYF
TRBJ2-1 | TRBV7-7 | . | TRBD2 | TGTGCTAGCAGCCCAGTAGCGGGAGGGTTCAATGAGCAGTTCTTC | CASSPVAGGFNEQFF
TRBJ2-7 | TRBV27 | . | TRBD1 | TGTGCCAGCAGTTTAAGGACAGGGGGCTACGAGCAGTACTTC | CASSLRTGGYEQYF
TRBJ2-7 | TRBV28 | . | . | TGTGCCAGCAGTTCCCCCGGGACGCCAATCTACGAGCAGTACTTC | CASSSPGTPIYEQYF
TRBJ1-5 | TRBV2 | . | . | TGTGCCAGCAGCAGGACGGGTAGCAATCAGCCCCAGCATTTT | CASSRTGSNQPQHF
TRBJ1-1 | TRBV5-4 | . | TRBD1 | TGTGCCAGCAGCTTGGGGGGACGGACAGGGATGAACACTGAAGCTTTCTTT | CASSLGGRTGMNTEAFF
TRBJ2-2 | TRBV5-1 | . | . | TGCGCCAGCACCTCCCGAGGGCCCGACGACACCGGGGAGCTGTTTTTT | CASTSRGPDDTGELFF
TRBJ2-6 | TRBV4-2 | . | TRBD2 | TGTGCCAGCAGCCAAGTTCTAGCGGAACCCTCTGGGGCCAACGTCCTGACTTTC | CASSQVLAEPSGANVLTF
TRBJ2-2 | TRBV5-1 | . | . | TGCGCCAGCAGCTCCCGGACAAACACCGGGGAGCTGTTTTTT | CASSSRTNTGELFF
TRBJ2-2 | TRBV2 | . | . | TGTGCCGGAAGTGAACAGGGTTCCGTTAACACCGGGGAGCTGTTTTTT | CAGSEQGSVNTGELFF
TRBJ2-1 | TRBV27 | . | . | TGTGCCAGCAGGACTAGACCTTCCTACAATGAGCAGTTCTTC | CASRTRPSYNEQFF
TRBJ2-7 | TRBV6-5 | few | . | TGTGCCAGCAGTTACTCCCCGGCCTCCGCCTACGAGCAGTACTTC | CASSYSPASAYEQYF
TRBJ2-5 | TRBV28 | . | TRBD2 | TGTGCCAGTTACGAAAAAGGGACTAGCGACCAAGAGACCCAGTACTTC | CASYEKGTSDQETQYF
TRBJ2-3 | TRBV14 | . | . | TGTGCCAGCAGTCAGGGGTGGGATACGCAGTATTTT | CASSQGWDTQYF
TRBJ1-2 | TRBV7-9 | . | . | TGTGCCAGCAGCGTGGGGGCGCAGGGAGGCTATGGCTACACCTTC | CASSVGAQGGYGYTF
TRBJ2-1 | TRBV6-1 | . | . | TGTGCCAGCACCGGCTACAATGAGCAGTTCTTC | CASTGYNEQFF
TRBJ2-7 | TRBV4-3 | . | . | TGCGCCAGCAGCCAAGACTTAGACAGCTTATACGAGCAGTACTTC | CASSQDLDSLYEQYF
TRBJ1-2 | TRBV14 | . | TRBD1 | TGTGCCAGCAGCCCAGACAGGGACTATGGCTACACCTTC | CASSPDRDYGYTF
TRBJ2-7 | TRBV7-9 | . | . | TGTGCCAGCAGCTTCTCCAAGGCCGCCTACGAGCAGTACTTC | CASSFSKAAYEQYF
TRBJ2-7 | TRBV5-5 | . | . | TGTGCCAGCAGCTATAGAACCTACGAGCAGTACTTC | CASSYRTYEQYF
TRBJ1-1 | TRBV6-6 | . | . | TGTGCCAGCAGGACACACGGGACAAATACAGAAGCTTTCTTT | CASRTHGTNTEAFF
TRBJ1-5 | TRBV7-3 | . | . | TGTGCCAGCAGCAGCAATCAGCCCCAGCATTTT | CASSSNQPQHF
TRBJ1-5 | TRBV2 | . | . | TGTGCCAGCAGCGGGGTCTCGGGGGGCAATCAGCCCCAGCATTTT | CASSGVSGGNQPQHF
TRBJ2-5 | TRBV14 | . | TRBD1 | TGTGCCAGCAGCCAAGGGTTGACAGGGTGGGAGACCCAGTACTTC | CASSQGLTGWETQYF
TRBJ1-4 | TRBV2 | . | . | TGTGCCAGCAGTGGGGCTTCTGATGGGACTGAAAAACTGTTTTTT | CASSGASDGTEKLFF